Described below is a single TCR beta chain sequence and its context. The antigen it binds to is not known. No clone much larger than this one lies a single base away; base qualities are absent. Libraries were built with 5' RACE. Sequencing instrument: Illumina HiSeq 2500. The second PCR ran for roughly 6 to 11 cycles and used a J-beta primer mix along with a sample-barcoded 5' primer. Each TCR beta cDNA molecule received a unique molecular identifier from a template-switch 5' adaptor carrying 12 random nucleotides. Each sample yielded at least 3 million CDR3-containing paired-end reads. All of the RNA was converted into first-strand cDNA using the Mint cDNA synthesis kit, with a TRBC-specific oligonucleotide serving as the primer. After uracil-DNA glycosylase treatment, a first 18-cycle PCR used universal primers M1SS and BC2_uni_R on all cDNA. The original pipeline was this. For normalization, 1 million high-quality reads, each with a distinct molecular identifier, were randomly selected from each sample. Reads sharing molecular identifiers were discarded rather than binned into consensus sequences. MiTCR, set to a Q25 quality threshold and the strictest error-elimination algorithm, was used for CDR3 identification, clonotype clustering and error correction. A nonparametric unseen species model with Euler transformation was used to estimate a lower bound on total TCR beta diversity. TCRdb itself trimmed the public reads at Q25 with fastp, ran MiXCR and retained productive beta chains. One record per CDR3 amino acid sequence lists the most common genes and DNA. Here the V and J calls rest on TCRdb's processing, not on the authors' analysis. Counted in this sample were 450,000 to 700,000 distinct CDR3 sequences; 27% of them appeared once. The top ten clonotypes cover approximately 17% of the sample.

CDR3 length: 14 amino acids, cysteine to phenylalanine. The retained sequence is limited to the CDR3, 42 bases, with the frame set at the first base. The germline V gene sets CDR1 to MNHEY and CDR2 to SVGEGT. V lost 4 bases and J lost 4 bases; the stretch between them is 11 bases long. This sample is part of a study of blood T cells in healthy people across ages (dated by TCRdb to 2014 to 2015). Turning to the overall study: Template switching captured roughly one uniquely barcoded TCR beta cDNA molecule per two T cells in model experiments. To track age-related changes in TCR beta repertoire diversity, the study relied on deep sequencing normalized with unique cDNA molecular identifiers. Donors of different ages were randomly distributed across sequencing lanes to avoid experimental bias. The study analyzed two additional independent replicas of 1 million unique cDNA reads from the same blood draw for two donors, one aged 18 to 30 and one aged 80 or older. Donors were grouped into four age groups: young (average approximately 15 years), middle-aged (about 38), aged (around 56) and long-lived (about 89). Broader findings and caveats from the paper: Compared with the aged group, more naive CD4+ T cells, fewer expanded clones and increased TCR diversity were shown by the long-lived group, suggesting age selection. Donor CMV infection status was unknown, potentially confounding age-related changes in expanded clonotypes. Conclusive comparison of naive and antigen-experienced compartments was prevented by the profiling of bulk unsorted PBMCs. Estimates of total diversity based on one million sequenced T cells were considered lower bounds and underestimates. As age increased, observed TCR beta diversity per million T cells dropped in a roughly linear way, and a significant reduction was already evident by age 40. Observed TCR beta diversity correlated strongly with the percentage of naive T cells measured by flow cytometry.

The roughly 37 donors, aged 6 to 90 years, were systemically healthy Caucasian individuals from Russia. Roughly 9 milliliters of peripheral blood were drawn from each donor into EDTA-treated Vacutainer tubes. PBMCs were isolated by Ficoll-Paque density-gradient centrifugation, with at least 7 million obtained per sample. Trizol reagent was used to extract total RNA from the PBMCs, yielding at least 6 micrograms per sample. Naive CD45RAhigh/CD27high T cell percentages were measured by flow cytometry on a PBMC aliquot from every donor. The chain is made from TRBV6-2 or TRBV6-3 and TRBJ2-1; the D gene is not confidently resolved. Sample: blood. The source of this sequence is a woman in her 70s in good health. The CDR3 region reads CASSFLARYNEQFF. The nucleotide sequence is TGTGCCAGCAGTTTTCTCGCCCGGTACAATGAGCAGTTCTTC.